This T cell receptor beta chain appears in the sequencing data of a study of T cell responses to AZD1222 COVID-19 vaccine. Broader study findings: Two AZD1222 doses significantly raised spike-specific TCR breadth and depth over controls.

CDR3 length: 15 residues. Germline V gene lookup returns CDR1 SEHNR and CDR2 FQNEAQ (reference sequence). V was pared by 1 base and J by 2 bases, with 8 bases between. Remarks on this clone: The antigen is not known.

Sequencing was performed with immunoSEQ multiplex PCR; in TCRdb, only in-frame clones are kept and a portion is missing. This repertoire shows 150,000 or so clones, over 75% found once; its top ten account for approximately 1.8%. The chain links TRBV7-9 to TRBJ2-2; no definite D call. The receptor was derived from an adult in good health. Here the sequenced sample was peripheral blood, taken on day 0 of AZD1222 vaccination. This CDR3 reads CASSLVVTNTGELFF. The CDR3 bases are TGTGCCAGCAGCTTAGTCGTGACAAACACCGGGGAGCTGTTTTTT.